This is a list of T cell receptor beta chains from one sample in a study of blood T cell repertoires in COVID-19. Generated by immunoSEQ multiplex PCR, the TCRdb table keeps only in-frame clones and is missing some. The table lists a few hundred thousand clones, approximately 88% of them singletons. Material for sequencing was peripheral blood. The receptors originated from a woman aged 25-40 years with COVID-19, enrolled during active disease. CDR3s include the opening cysteine and the closing phenylalanine or tryptophan. D genes are given only for firm matches. Not all rows give a size; the values are once, few, many and, for expanded clones, a class.

size	J	V	D	CDR3	DNA
-	TRBJ2-7	TRBV11-3	TRBD2	CASSWRGASYEQYF	TGTGCCAGCAGCTGGCGGGGGGCCTCCTACGAGCAGTACTTC
-	TRBJ2-1	TRBV7-2	-	CASSLKQVDEQFF	TGTGCCAGCAGCTTAAAACAGGTCGATGAGCAGTTCTTC
-	TRBJ1-4	TRBV7-9	-	CASSLDSNNEKLFF	TGTGCCAGCAGCTTAGACAGTAATAATGAAAAACTGTTTTTT
-	TRBJ2-5	TRBV10-3	-	CAISDAGQETQYF	TGTGCCATCAGTGATGCGGGACAAGAGACCCAGTACTTC
-	TRBJ1-6	TRBV5-6	-	CASSLQTHKNSPLHF	TGTGCCAGCAGCTTACAGACACATAAGAATTCACCCCTCCACTTT
-	TRBJ1-6	TRBV28	-	CATGGHSYNSPLHF	TGTGCCACGGGGGGACATTCCTATAATTCACCCCTCCACTTT
-	TRBJ2-1	TRBV10-3	-	CAISDRTESYNEQFF	TGTGCCATCAGTGACCGGACAGAATCCTACAATGAGCAGTTCTTC
-	TRBJ2-4	TRBV5-1	TRBD1	CASSLSGTGLQGNIQYF	TGCGCCAGCAGCTTATCCGGGACAGGACTTCAAGGGAACATTCAGTACTTC
once	TRBJ1-2	TRBV4-1	-	CASSQETSPNYGYTF	TGCGCCAGCAGCCAAGAGACAAGCCCTAACTATGGCTACACCTTC
once	TRBJ1-4	TRBV5-4	TRBD1	CASSEDRGHEKLFF	TGTGCCAGCAGCGAGGACAGGGGGCATGAAAAACTGTTTTTT